These T cell receptor beta chains were read from a single sample in a study of cytomegalovirus exposure and HLA in healthy donors. This table comes from immunoSEQ multiplex PCR, and its TCRdb copy is limited to in-frame clones, with some not included. There are 250,000 to 350,000 clones in the sample; around 80% occur only once, and roughly 0.31% lies in the top ten. Material for sequencing was PBMCs. Receptors were obtained from a girl aged 2-10 years in good health and CMV-seronegative. Both conserved end residues are part of each CDR3. D genes are given only for firm matches. Size is omitted from some rows. Given values are once, few, many or a class for expanded clones.

clone size	V gene	D gene	J gene	CDR3 DNA	CDR3 protein
.	TRBV29-1	TRBD2	TRBJ2-3	TGCAGCGTTTCTGAGGCTAGCGGGATCCAGCATACGCAGTATTTT	CSVSEASGIQHTQYF
.	TRBV7-9	.	TRBJ1-1	TGTGCCAGCAGCGTTATGACATTGAACACTGAAGCTTTCTTT	CASSVMTLNTEAFF
.	TRBV6-1	TRBD1	TRBJ1-2	TGTGCCAGCAGCCATCAGGGGGACTATGGCTACACCTTC	CASSHQGDYGYTF
.	TRBV29-1	TRBD1	TRBJ1-2	TGCAGCGTTGAAGTTCGCAGGGGGCACGGCTACACCTTC	CSVEVRRGHGYTF
.	TRBV29-1	TRBD1	TRBJ1-6	TGCAGCGCCCCGACAGGGATCATGTCCAATAATTCACCCCTCCACTTT	CSAPTGIMSNNSPLHF
once	TRBV21-1	.	TRBJ2-7	TGTGCCAGCAGCAAAGGGGTGGGGGCGGGCGAGCAGTACTTC	CASSKGVGAGEQYF
.	TRBV11-2	.	TRBJ2-7	TGTGCCAGCAGCTTGACCCAGGGGATATGGAGCTCCTACGAGCAGTACTTC	CASSLTQGIWSSYEQYF
.	TRBV29-1	TRBD2	TRBJ2-5	TGCAGCGTTGCCTCACTAGCGGGAGGGCCGGGGCCCCAGTACTTC	CSVASLAGGPGPQYF
.	TRBV7-9	TRBD2	TRBJ2-2	TGTGCCAGCAGCTTAACCCCCGGGACTACCTACACCGGGGAGCTGTTTTTT	CASSLTPGTTYTGELFF
.	TRBV4-1	.	TRBJ2-3	TGCGCCGGCAGCCAAGGGCAACCGAGCACAGATACGCAGTATTTT	CAGSQGQPSTDTQYF
.	TRBV9	TRBD1	TRBJ1-5	TGTGCCAGCAGCGTGGGACAGAGCAATCAGCCCCAGCATTTT	CASSVGQSNQPQHF
.	TRBV5-1	.	TRBJ1-2	TGCGCCAGCAGCCCCGGGAGGACACGGGGCTACACCTTC	CASSPGRTRGYTF
.	TRBV25-1	TRBD1	TRBJ2-7	TGTGCCAGCAGTGAGCAGGAGACAGGGTACTACGAGCAGTACTTC	CASSEQETGYYEQYF
once	TRBV30	TRBD2	TRBJ2-1	TGTGCCTGGAGTTCTAGCGGGAGAACAGATGAGCAGTTCTTC	CAWSSSGRTDEQFF
.	TRBV27	TRBD1	TRBJ2-7	TGTGCCAGCAGTCTCACCTCCACCCGGACAGGGCGGTACGAGCAGTACTTC	CASSLTSTRTGRYEQYF
.	TRBV9	.	TRBJ1-3	TGTGCCAGCAGCCCCCCGCGGGGTCACACCATATATTTT	CASSPPRGHTIYF
.	TRBV7-9	TRBD1	TRBJ2-7	TGTGCCAGCAGCCGCTACGGGACAGGATTTTCCTACGAGCAGTACTTC	CASSRYGTGFSYEQYF
few	TRBV2	.	TRBJ1-5	TGTGCCAGCAGTGGCGCATCGGGTGATCAGCCCCAGCATTTT	CASSGASGDQPQHF
.	TRBV7-6	.	TRBJ2-7	TGTGCCAGCAGCTTAGAGTTGGTGGGCCTCGAGCAGTACTTC	CASSLELVGLEQYF
.	TRBV5-1	.	TRBJ1-1	TGCGCCAGCAGCTTGTTCCGTCCGAGCTGGAACACTGAAGCTTTCTTT	CASSLFRPSWNTEAFF
.	TRBV2	.	TRBJ2-7	TGTGCCAGCAAAGGGGATCTCAACGAGCAGTACTTC	CASKGDLNEQYF
.	TRBV27	TRBD2	TRBJ2-1	TGTGCCAGCACCGGGACTAGCGGTGACAATGAGCAGTTCTTC	CASTGTSGDNEQFF
.	TRBV10-3	.	TRBJ2-7	TGTGCCATCAGTCGGGACACTTGGACCAGGGACTTC	CAISRDTWTRDF
.	TRBV9	TRBD1	TRBJ2-7	TGTGCCAGCAGCGTGTCGGGACAGTCCTACGAGCAGTACTTC	CASSVSGQSYEQYF
.	TRBV28	TRBD1	TRBJ1-2	TGTGCCAGCAGCTGGGACAGGGCTGAGTATGGCTACACCTTC	CASSWDRAEYGYTF
.	TRBV9	.	TRBJ2-6	TGTGCCAGCAGCGTAGACTATGCTGGGGCCAACGTCCTGACTTTC	CASSVDYAGANVLTF
once	TRBV6-1	TRBD1	TRBJ1-2	TGTGCCAGCATCCTGCAGGGGGCTTTTAGGGGCTACACCTTC	CASILQGAFRGYTF
.	TRBV5-1	.	TRBJ2-5	TGCGCCAGCAGCTTAATGGTAGCGCGAGAGACCCAGTACTTC	CASSLMVARETQYF
.	TRBV12-5	TRBD1	TRBJ1-1	TGTGCTAGTGGTTTGGTACAGAGGGGGACAGGGTACACTGAAGCTTTCTTT	CASGLVQRGTGYTEAFF
once	TRBV2	.	TRBJ2-2	TGTGCCAGCAGTTACCAAGACTTCACCGGGGAGCTGTTTTTT	CASSYQDFTGELFF
once	TRBV4-1	.	TRBJ1-2	TGCGCCAGCAGCCAAGGGTGGAGACTCAACTATGGCTACACCTTC	CASSQGWRLNYGYTF
.	TRBV4-2	.	TRBJ1-2	TGTGCCAGCAGCCACCCGACAGGATCTAACTATGGCTACACCTTC	CASSHPTGSNYGYTF